A single sample gave rise to the 32 T cell receptor beta chains below, sequenced in a study of cytomegalovirus exposure and HLA in healthy donors. This PCR relied on a set of 60 Vbeta primers and 13 Jbeta primers. Clones were read by immunoSEQ multiplex PCR, and TCRdb kept only the in-frame ones, dropping some. Seen here are about 69,000 clones, around 70% observed once, and the top ten hold roughly 9.8%. The sequenced material came from PBMCs. The receptor set was obtained from a woman under 40 in good health and CMV-seronegative.

The V and J genes are TRBV7-6 and TRBJ1-1; D remains unclear. Looked up from germline, CDR1 is SGHVS and CDR2 is FNYEAQ. There are 16 residues in the CDR3. The V end lost 0 bases, the J end lost 0 bases, and 11 bases lay between the germline ends. The CDR3 nucleotides are TGTGCCAGCAGCTTAGCGCAGAACAGCCTGAACACTGAAGCTTTCTTT. It codes for CASSLAQNSLNTEAFF.

This clone was found a few times. The chain joins TRBV10-3 to TRBJ1-1; 7 nucleotides match TRBD1. V lost 3 bases and J lost 9; bases outside the gene matches: 7. In germline, CDR1 is ENHRY, CDR2 SYGVKD. There are 13 residues in the CDR3. For the CDR3, the DNA is TGTGCCATCAGTGATTTGGACAGGAGTAAAGCTTTCTTT. Translation: CAISDLDRSKAFF.

This chain uses TRBV12-5 with TRBJ1-2, with D perhaps matching TRBD1 (5 bases). The CDR3 has 16 amino acids. The germline CDR1 and CDR2 sequences are LGHNT and FRNRAP. V lost 8 bases, J lost 3 bases, and 22 bases lay in between. Written as DNA, the CDR3 is TGTGCTAGTTGGGGTGGCGGGGCCTCCCGGGACTATGGCTACACCTTC. Translated: CASWGGGASRDYGYTF.

The chain is built from TRBV6-1 and TRBJ2-4; TRBD1 is a possible D gene (6 bases). CDR3 size: 16 residues. CDR1 is MNHNS, CDR2 SASEGT, per germline. Trimming cost V 4 bases and J 0 bases, with 13 bases left between them. This CDR3 is CASSVSGQLAKNIQYF. Written as DNA, the CDR3 is TGTGCCAGCAGTGTCTCGGGACAACTAGCCAAAAACATTCAGTACTTC.

V is TRBV4-1 and J is TRBJ2-7; 7 bases are shared with TRBD2. The CDR3 totals 18 residues. Germline trimming cut 4 bases from V and 2 bases from J; bases unmatched to any gene: 17. Germline V CDR1 and CDR2: MGHRA, YSYEKL. CDR3 sequence (DNA): TGCGCCAGCAGCCTACAAAGCCCCCGAGGGACTAAGACCTACGAGCAGTACTTC. This sequence encodes CASSLQSPRGTKTYEQYF.

V usage is TRBV7-2 and J usage is TRBJ2-7, with D possibly matching TRBD1 (5 bases). The V end was cut by 5 bases, the J end by 1 base, with 9 bases between. The CDR3 extends over 13 amino acids. Germline-derived CDR1 and CDR2 are SGHTA and FQGNSA. The CDR3, as DNA: TGTGCCAGCAGCCCTGACAGATCCTACGAGCAGTACTTC. This gives the protein CASSPDRSYEQYF.

The genes are TRBV5-1 and TRBJ1-2; perhaps TRBD1 as D (5 bases). V lost 0 bases and J lost 2, with 11 bases in between. This CDR3 spans 15 amino acids. Germline V gene data show CDR1 as SGHRS and CDR2 as YFSETQ. In DNA, the CDR3 is TGCGCCAGCAGCTTGGGTCATTCAGGGAACTATGGCTACACCTTC. This translates into CASSLGHSGNYGYTF.

The rearrangement uses TRBV4-2 and TRBJ2-7; TRBD2 matches 14 bases. Looked up from germline, CDR1 is LGHNA and CDR2 is YNFKEQ. The V and J ends lost 4 bases and 3 bases, in that order; junction bases with no gene match: 8. This CDR3 comprises 17 residues. The CDR3 region has the DNA TGTGCCAGCAGCCCGCCGACTAGCGGGGGGGCATTCTACGAGCAGTACTTC. Amino acid sequence: CASSPPTSGGAFYEQYF.

The chain uses TRBV9 and TRBJ1-2; TRBD1 might be the D (5 bases). V lost 4 bases, J lost 1 base, and 8 bases lay in between. Per the germline V gene, CDR1 is SGDLS and CDR2 is YYNGEE. The CDR3 sequence is 13 residues long. The CDR3 DNA is TGTGCCAGCAGCCAGCAGGGTAACTATGGCTACACCTTC. It codes for CASSQQGNYGYTF.

The chain links TRBV5-4 to TRBJ2-7; 8 bases map to TRBD2. Germline V gene lookup returns CDR1 SGHNT and CDR2 YYREEE (reference sequence). The CDR3 loop spans 16 amino acids. J lost 0 bases, V lost 4 bases, and 9 bases had no gene match. Here the CDR3 DNA reads TGTGCCAGCAGCGCGGCCGGGGGGGGCTACTCCTACGAGCAGTACTTC. It translates to CASSAAGGGYSYEQYF. Drawing the rest from reference TRBV5-4 and TRBJ2-7, the complete variable domain is ETGVTQSPTHLIKTRGQQVTLRCSSQSGHNTVSWYQQALGQGPQFIFQYYREEENGRGNFPPRFSGLQFPNYSSELNVNALELDDSALYLCASSAAGGGYSYEQYFGPGTRLTVT.

V and J are TRBV11-1 and TRBJ2-3, with D unclear. Germline CDR1 and CDR2: SGHAT and FQDESV (reference sequence). Trimming took off 4 bases at V and 4 bases at J, with 9 bases between the two ends. The CDR3 is 13 amino acids. The CDR3 nucleotides read TGTGCCAGCAGCTCGAGTGTCGCAGATACGCAGTATTTT. Protein sequence: CASSSSVADTQYF.

The V call is TRBV6-6, the J call TRBJ2-1; maybe TRBD1 (5 bases). The germline V gene encodes CDR1 MNHNY and CDR2 SVGAGI (reference sequence). The CDR3 sequence is 15 residues long. The germline V and J ends were trimmed by 2 bases and 3 bases, with 11 bases remaining between them. The DNA for the CDR3 is TGTGCCAGCAGTTACGATAGGACATACTACAATGAGCAGTTCTTC. It codes for CASSYDRTYYNEQFF.

The chain recombines TRBV9 with TRBJ2-3; perhaps TRBD1 as D (5 bases). Trimming stripped 1 base from V and 8 bases from J, with 11 bases between. The CDR3 runs to 13 residues. The germline gives CDR1 SGDLS, CDR2 YYNGEE. Written as DNA, the CDR3 is TGTGCCAGCAGCGTAAGCAGTCAGGGTACGCAGTATTTT. Its translation: CASSVSSQGTQYF.

The CDR3 DNA is TGTGCCAGCAGCTTACAGGGGATGAACACTGAAGCTTTCTTT. Protein sequence: CASSLQGMNTEAFF. V is TRBV7-2 and J is TRBJ1-1; maybe TRBD1 (6 bases). Deletions cut 2 bases from V and 0 bases from J, with 7 bases between. Germline lookup yields CDR1 SGHTA and CDR2 FQGNSA. This CDR3 has 14 amino acids.

The V and J genes are TRBV19 and TRBJ2-1; possibly TRBD1 for D (5 bases). CDR3 length: 13 residues. Germline V lookup: CDR1 LNHDA, CDR2 SQIVND (reference sequence). With 6 bases removed from V and 4 bases from J, the gap between germline ends came to 10 bases. For the CDR3, the DNA is TGTGCCAGTAGCCCCCAGGGTTACAATGAGCAGTTCTTC. Protein sequence: CASSPQGYNEQFF.

This chain uses TRBV11-2 with TRBJ2-7; TRBD1 might be the D (6 bases). V was pared by 3 bases and J by 2 bases, with 8 bases between. The length of the CDR3 is 13 residues. Germline lookup yields CDR1 SGHAT and CDR2 FQNNGV. The CDR3 reads CASSFGGAYEQYF. DNA of the CDR3: TGTGCCAGCAGCTTTGGGGGCGCCTACGAGCAGTACTTC.

V gene TRBV19 combines with J gene TRBJ2-3, with 7 bases aligning to TRBD1. The J segment lost 3 bases and the V segment lost 4 bases, leaving 7 bases of the junction unmatched. In germline, CDR1 is LNHDA, CDR2 SQIVND (reference sequence). There are 15 residues in the CDR3. The CDR3 bases are TGTGCCAGTAGTACCCGACAGGGTGCGACAGATACGCAGTATTTT. Translating it yields CASSTRQGATDTQYF.

V and J are TRBV4-1 and TRBJ1-6; D gene ambiguous. This CDR3 is built from 17 residues. Trimming removed 0 bases at V and 0 bases at J, with 9 bases between. Germline CDR1 and CDR2: MGHRA and YSYEKL. CDR3 coding DNA: TGCGCCAGCAGCCAAGATTCCCCGAGCTCCTATAATTCACCCCTCCACTTT. Its translation: CASSQDSPSSYNSPLHF.

V and J are TRBV7-6 and TRBJ1-1; 8 positions agree with TRBD1. This CDR3 is built from 15 residues. The germline CDR1 and CDR2 sequences are SGHVS and FNYEAQ. Trimming removed 4 bases from V and 8 bases from J; junction bases left unmatched: 12. The CDR3: CASSSPWTGTSEAFF. The CDR3 DNA follows: TGTGCCAGCAGCTCTCCTTGGACAGGGACTTCCGAAGCTTTCTTT.

This clone occurred once. This chain links TRBV7-3 with TRBJ2-3, with a tentative D call TRBD1 (6 bases). Between the trimmed V and J ends, which lost 3 bases and 5 bases, there was a span of 9 bases. The CDR3 sequence is 13 residues long. Per the germline V gene, CDR1 is SGHTA and CDR2 is FQGTGA. The CDR3 bases are TGTGCCAGCAGCTTCCGCAGGGGAGATACGCAGTATTTT. This gives the protein CASSFRRGDTQYF.

This clone was seen a few times. The chain carries TRBV27 and TRBJ1-4, with 8 bases that match TRBD1. J gave up 5 bases and V 7 bases, and 6 bases lay outside the gene matches. The CDR3 contains 14 residues. The germline V gene encodes CDR1 MNHEY and CDR2 SMNVEV (reference sequence). The CDR3 sequence is CASTGDRRNEKLFF. The CDR3 DNA reads as TGTGCCAGCACTGGGGACAGGCGCAATGAAAAACTGTTTTTT. The full variable domain, with the rest looked up from reference TRBV27 and TRBJ1-4, is EAQVTQNPRYLITVTGKKLTVTCSQNMNHEYMSWYRQDPGLGLRQIYYSMNVEVTDKGDVPEGYKVSRKEKRNFPLILESPSPNQTSLYFCASTGDRRNEKLFFGSGTQLSVL.

The chain has TRBV6-1 and TRBJ2-4; 7 nucleotides agree with TRBD1. The CDR3 is 14 amino acids. V lost 6 bases, J lost 0 bases, and 2 bases stayed unmatched. Germline lookup yields CDR1 MNHNS and CDR2 SASEGT. For the CDR3, the DNA is TGTGCCAGCAGAGACAGGGTAGCCAAAAACATTCAGTACTTC. Translation gives CASRDRVAKNIQYF.

This chain connects TRBV30 to TRBJ1-5; 8 positions match TRBD1. The CDR3 loop spans 17 amino acids. The J segment lost 0 bases and the V segment lost 1 base, leaving 8 bases of the junction unmatched. CDR1 is GTSNPN, CDR2 SVGIG, per germline (reference sequence). Here the CDR3 DNA reads TGTGCCTGGAGTGACCAGGGGGCTCTTTATAGCAATCAGCCCCAGCATTTT. Encoded protein: CAWSDQGALYSNQPQHF.

V usage is TRBV6-1 and J usage is TRBJ2-7; 9 bases agree with TRBD1. The CDR3 spans 13 residues. Germline loops: CDR1 MNHNS, CDR2 SASEGT. V lost 8 bases, J lost 3 bases, and 5 bases stayed unmatched. CDR3 sequence reads: CASGRDRVYEQYF. The CDR3 nucleotides are TGTGCCAGCGGACGGGACAGGGTCTACGAGCAGTACTTC.

J is TRBJ2-1 and V is TRBV7-3, with 10 bases that match TRBD1. The germline V gene has CDR1 SGHTA and CDR2 FQGTGA. The CDR3 contains 15 residues. Unmatched junction bases numbered 7, after V lost 5 bases and J lost 6 bases. The CDR3 sequence: CASSLDRDRGNEQFF. For the CDR3, the DNA is TGTGCCAGCAGCCTAGACCGGGACAGGGGCAATGAGCAGTTCTTC.

The V and J genes are TRBV2 and TRBJ1-1; D is ambiguous. Trimming cost V 10 bases and J 0 bases, with 12 bases left between them. Germline V gene data show CDR1 as SNHLY and CDR2 as FYNNEI. This CDR3 region has 13 residues. The CDR3 bases are TGTGCCATACTACAAGAGTTGAACACTGAAGCTTTCTTT. The encoded protein is CAILQELNTEAFF.

The chain links TRBV6-5 to TRBJ2-1; perhaps TRBD2 as D (5 bases). The CDR3 sequence is 15 residues long. V shed 2 bases and J shed 9 bases, with 17 bases lying between them. The germline gives CDR1 MNHEY, CDR2 SVGAGI. CDR3 coding DNA: TGTGCCAGCAGTTACGGGCTAGCCGCCGAGGGTGAGCAGTTCTTC. Translating gives CASSYGLAAEGEQFF.

The chain couples TRBV7-3 to TRBJ1-1; TRBD1 is a possible D gene (6 bases). Germline V gene lookup returns CDR1 SGHTA and CDR2 FQGTGA. With 5 bases removed from V and 6 bases from J, the gap between germline ends came to 19 bases. This CDR3 comprises 15 residues. The CDR3 loop is CASSLPRGGAPEAFF. CDR3 DNA sequence: TGTGCCAGCAGCCTCCCTAGGGGGGGCGCCCCTGAAGCTTTCTTT.

This clone was seen a handful of times. The rearrangement uses TRBV6-5 and TRBJ1-1; D is perhaps TRBD1 (5 bases). V shed 7 bases and J shed 5 bases, with 17 bases lying between them. Germline V gene lookup returns CDR1 MNHEY and CDR2 SVGAGI. The CDR3 covers 14 residues. CDR3 residues: CASTSKMGGTEAFF. The CDR3 DNA sequence: TGTGCCAGCACCTCAAAAATGGGGGGAACTGAAGCTTTCTTT.

The chain employs TRBV18 and TRBJ2-2, with a possible D match to TRBD1 (5 bases). Trimming cost V 4 bases and J 1 base, with 10 bases left between them. Germline assignment: CDR1 KGHSH and CDR2 LQKENI. The CDR3 runs 15 residues. In nucleotides, the CDR3 is TGTGCCAGCTCACGGTTGCAGGGGAACACCGGGGAGCTGTTTTTT. It translates to CASSRLQGNTGELFF. Together with reference TRBV18 and TRBJ2-2, the CDR3 gives the full variable domain: NAGVMQNPRHLVRRRGQEARLRCSPMKGHSHVYWYRQLPEEGLKFMVYLQKENIIDESGMPKERFSAEFPKEGPSILRIQQVVRGDSAAYFCASSRLQGNTGELFFGEGSRLTVL.

The chain carries TRBV7-3 and TRBJ2-3; a possible D gene is TRBD2 (5 bases). Germline lookup yields CDR1 SGHTA and CDR2 FQGTGA. The ends were cut back, 6 bases at V and 6 bases at J, with 7 bases in the middle. This CDR3 is built from 11 residues. The CDR3 DNA reads TGTGCCAGCAGTCGCGGGGATACGCAGTATTTT. This gives the protein CASSRGDTQYF.

V and J are TRBV10-3 and TRBJ2-3; TRBD1 matches at 9 bases. V shed 6 bases and J 2 bases; nucleotides not matched to a gene: 3. The CDR3 totals 14 residues. The germline CDR1 and CDR2 sequences are ENHRY and SYGVKD. The CDR3: CAISRTGDTDTQYF. The DNA of the CDR3 is TGTGCCATCAGCCGGACAGGGGACACAGATACGCAGTATTTT.